This T cell receptor (beta chain) derives from a study of blood T cell repertoires in COVID-19. Authors' analysis steps: Amplification from reference gene primers served as the basis for estimated nucleated cell counts. Produced via immunoSEQ multiplex PCR; TCRdb's table is partial and in-frame only. The V and J calls and clone size come from that table; D and trimming were worked out from the DNA. The data show hundreds of thousands of clones, 70% to 90% seen once. This clone was picked up one time. CDR3 length: 15 residues. Germline V CDR1 and CDR2: MNHEY, SVGEGT. V lost 2 bases to trimming and J lost 6 bases, with 15 bases between them.

This clonotype originated in a man in his 60s with acute or convalescent COVID-19. The chain combines TRBV6-2 or TRBV6-3 with TRBJ2-3, with a possible D match to TRBD2 (7 bases). Sequenced: peripheral blood. The CDR3 DNA reads as TGTGCCAGCAGTTACGAGGCGGGGGCCCTCGATACGCAGTATTTT. It translates to CASSYEAGALDTQYF.